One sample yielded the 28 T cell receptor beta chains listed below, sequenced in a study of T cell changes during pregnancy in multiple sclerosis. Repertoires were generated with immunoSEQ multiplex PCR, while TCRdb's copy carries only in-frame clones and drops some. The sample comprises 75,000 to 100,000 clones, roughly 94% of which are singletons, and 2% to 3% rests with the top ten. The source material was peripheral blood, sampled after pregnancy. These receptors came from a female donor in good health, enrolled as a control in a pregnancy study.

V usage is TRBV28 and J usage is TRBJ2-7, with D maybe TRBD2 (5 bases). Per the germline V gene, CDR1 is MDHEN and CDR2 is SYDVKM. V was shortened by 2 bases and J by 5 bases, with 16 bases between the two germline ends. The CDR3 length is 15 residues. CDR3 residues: CASSLTFGVVHEQYF. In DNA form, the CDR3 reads TGTGCCAGCAGTTTAACGTTCGGGGTAGTCCACGAGCAGTACTTC.

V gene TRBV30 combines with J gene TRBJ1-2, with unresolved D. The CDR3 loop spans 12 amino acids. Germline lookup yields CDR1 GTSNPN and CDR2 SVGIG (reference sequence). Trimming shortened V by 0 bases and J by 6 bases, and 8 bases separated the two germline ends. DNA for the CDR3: TGTGCCTGGAGTGTACTGGTACATGGCTACACCTTC. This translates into CAWSVLVHGYTF.

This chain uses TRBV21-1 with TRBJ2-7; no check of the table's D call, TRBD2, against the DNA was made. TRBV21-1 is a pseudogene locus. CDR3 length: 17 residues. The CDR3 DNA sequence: TGTGCCAGCAGCAAAGTTTATTCGGGAGTCCCCCCCTACGAGCAGTACTTC. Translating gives CASSKVYSGVPPYEQYF.

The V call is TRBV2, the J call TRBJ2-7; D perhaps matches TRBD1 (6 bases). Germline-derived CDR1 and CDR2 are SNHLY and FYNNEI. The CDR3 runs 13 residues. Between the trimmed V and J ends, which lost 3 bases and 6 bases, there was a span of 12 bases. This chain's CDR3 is CASSEETGLEQYF. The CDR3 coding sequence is TGTGCCAGCAGTGAGGAGACAGGCCTCGAGCAGTACTTC.

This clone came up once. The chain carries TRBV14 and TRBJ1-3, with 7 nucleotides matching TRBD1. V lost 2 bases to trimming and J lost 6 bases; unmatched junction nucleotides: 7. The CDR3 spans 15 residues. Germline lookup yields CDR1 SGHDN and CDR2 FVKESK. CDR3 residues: CASSQTGTDLNTIYF. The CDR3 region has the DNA TGTGCCAGCAGCCAAACCGGGACAGACCTAAACACCATATATTTT. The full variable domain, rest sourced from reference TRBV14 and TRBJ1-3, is EAGVTQFPSHSVIEKGQTVTLRCDPISGHDNLYWYRRVMGKEIKFLLHFVKESKQDESGMPNNRFLAERTGGTYSTLKVQPAELEDSGVYFCASSQTGTDLNTIYFGEGSWLTVV.

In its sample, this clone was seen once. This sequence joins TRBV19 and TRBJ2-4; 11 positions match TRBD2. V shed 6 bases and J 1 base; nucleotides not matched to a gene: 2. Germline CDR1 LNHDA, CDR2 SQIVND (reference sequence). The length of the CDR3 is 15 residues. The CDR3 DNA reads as TGTGCCAGTAGACTAGCGGGAGCGGCCAAAAACATTCAGTACTTC. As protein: CASRLAGAAKNIQYF.

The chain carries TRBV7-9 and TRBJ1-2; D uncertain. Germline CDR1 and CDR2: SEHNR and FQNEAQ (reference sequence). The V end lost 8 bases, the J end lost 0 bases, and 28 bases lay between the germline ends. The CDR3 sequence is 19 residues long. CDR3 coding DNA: TGTGCCAGCTACACAACCTTGGCGACCTTAGCAAATGCTAACTATGGCTACACCTTC. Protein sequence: CASYTTLATLANANYGYTF.

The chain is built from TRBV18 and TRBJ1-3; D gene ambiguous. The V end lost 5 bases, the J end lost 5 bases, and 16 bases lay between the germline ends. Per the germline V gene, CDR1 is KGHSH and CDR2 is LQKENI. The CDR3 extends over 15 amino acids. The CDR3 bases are TGTGCCAGCTCAATCTCGCCCGACATCCGAAACACCATATATTTT. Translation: CASSISPDIRNTIYF. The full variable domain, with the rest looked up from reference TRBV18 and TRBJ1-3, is NAGVMQNPRHLVRRRGQEARLRCSPMKGHSHVYWYRQLPEEGLKFMVYLQKENIIDESGMPKERFSAEFPKEGPSILRIQQVVRGDSAAYFCASSISPDIRNTIYFGEGSWLTVV.

The chain's CDR3 is CSGLENTEAFF. For the CDR3, the DNA is TGCAGCGGACTGGAGAACACTGAAGCTTTCTTT. This chain joins TRBV29-1 and TRBJ1-1; D not certain. The CDR3 sequence is 11 residues long. The germline gives CDR1 SQVTM, CDR2 ANQGSEA. V was cut by 7 bases and J by 1 base, with 7 bases left in between.

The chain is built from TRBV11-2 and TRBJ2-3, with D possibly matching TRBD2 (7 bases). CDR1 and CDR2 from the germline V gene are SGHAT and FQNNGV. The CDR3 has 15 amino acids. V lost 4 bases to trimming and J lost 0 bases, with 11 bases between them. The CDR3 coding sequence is TGTGCCAGCAGCTCGAGGGGGGGGAGCACAGATACGCAGTATTTT. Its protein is CASSSRGGSTDTQYF.

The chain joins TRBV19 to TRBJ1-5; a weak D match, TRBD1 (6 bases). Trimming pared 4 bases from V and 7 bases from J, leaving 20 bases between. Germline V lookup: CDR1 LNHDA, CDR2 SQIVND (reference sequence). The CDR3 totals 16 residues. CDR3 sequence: CASSTLPQGQQQPQHF. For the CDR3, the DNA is TGTGCCAGTAGTACTCTTCCTCAGGGGCAGCAACAGCCCCAGCATTTT.

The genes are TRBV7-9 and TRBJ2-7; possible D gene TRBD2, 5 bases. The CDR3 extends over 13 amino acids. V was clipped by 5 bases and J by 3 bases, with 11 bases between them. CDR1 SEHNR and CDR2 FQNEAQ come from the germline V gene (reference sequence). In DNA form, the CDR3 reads TGTGCCAGCAGCCCAACTGAGGGCTACGAGCAGTACTTC. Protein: CASSPTEGYEQYF.

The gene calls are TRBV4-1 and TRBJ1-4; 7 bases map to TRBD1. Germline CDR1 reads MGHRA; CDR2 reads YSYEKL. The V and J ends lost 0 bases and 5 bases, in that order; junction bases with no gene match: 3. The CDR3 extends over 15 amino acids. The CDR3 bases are TGCGCCAGCAGCCAAGAGGGACAGCCCAATGAAAAACTGTTTTTT. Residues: CASSQEGQPNEKLFF.

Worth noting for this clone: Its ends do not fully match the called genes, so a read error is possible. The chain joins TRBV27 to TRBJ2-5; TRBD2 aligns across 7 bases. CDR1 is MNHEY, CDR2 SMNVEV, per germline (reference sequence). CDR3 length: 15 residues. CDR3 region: CASSLSAGLAETQYF. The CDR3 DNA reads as TGTGCCAGCAGCTTATCAGCGGGATTAGCGGAGACCCAGTACTTC.

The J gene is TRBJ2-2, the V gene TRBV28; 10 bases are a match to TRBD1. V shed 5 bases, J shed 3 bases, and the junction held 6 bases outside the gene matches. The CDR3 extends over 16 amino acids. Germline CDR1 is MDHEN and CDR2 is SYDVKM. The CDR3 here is CASSDRGRRDTGELFF. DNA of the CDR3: TGTGCCAGCAGTGACAGGGGGCGCCGGGACACCGGGGAGCTGTTTTTT. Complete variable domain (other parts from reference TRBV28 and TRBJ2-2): DVKVTQSSRYLVKRTGEKVFLECVQDMDHENMFWYRQDPGLGLRLIYFSYDVKMKEKGDIPEGYSVSREKKERFSLILESASTNQTSMYLCASSDRGRRDTGELFFGEGSRLTVL.

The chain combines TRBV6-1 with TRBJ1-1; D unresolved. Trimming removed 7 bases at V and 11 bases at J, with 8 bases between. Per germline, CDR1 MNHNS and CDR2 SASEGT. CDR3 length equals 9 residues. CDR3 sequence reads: CASIRGAFF. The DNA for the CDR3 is TGTGCCAGCATCCGAGGGGCTTTCTTT.

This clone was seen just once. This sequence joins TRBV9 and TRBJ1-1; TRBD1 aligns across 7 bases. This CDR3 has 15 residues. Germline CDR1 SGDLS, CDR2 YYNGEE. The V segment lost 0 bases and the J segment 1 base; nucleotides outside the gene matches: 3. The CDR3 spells CASSVENRGNTEAFF. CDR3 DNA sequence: TGTGCCAGCAGCGTAGAAAACAGGGGGAACACTGAAGCTTTCTTT.

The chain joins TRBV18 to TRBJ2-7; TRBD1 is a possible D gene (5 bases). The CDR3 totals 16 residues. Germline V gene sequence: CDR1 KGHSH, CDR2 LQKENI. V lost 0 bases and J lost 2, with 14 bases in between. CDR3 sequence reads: CASSPPDNRYTYEQYF. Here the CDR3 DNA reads TGTGCCAGCTCACCACCGGACAACCGCTATACCTACGAGCAGTACTTC.

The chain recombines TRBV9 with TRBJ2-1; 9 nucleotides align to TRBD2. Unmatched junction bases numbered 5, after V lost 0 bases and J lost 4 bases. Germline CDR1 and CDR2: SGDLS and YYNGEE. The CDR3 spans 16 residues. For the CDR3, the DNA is TGTGCCAGCAGCGTAGGGGGCGGGGGGGCTTACAATGAGCAGTTCTTC. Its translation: CASSVGGGGAYNEQFF.

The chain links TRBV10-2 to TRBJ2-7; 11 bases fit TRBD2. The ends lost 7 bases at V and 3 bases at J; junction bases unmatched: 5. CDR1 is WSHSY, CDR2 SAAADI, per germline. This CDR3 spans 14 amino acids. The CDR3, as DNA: TGCGCCAGCACCCCGGGACTAGCGGACTACGAGCAGTACTTC. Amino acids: CASTPGLADYEQYF.

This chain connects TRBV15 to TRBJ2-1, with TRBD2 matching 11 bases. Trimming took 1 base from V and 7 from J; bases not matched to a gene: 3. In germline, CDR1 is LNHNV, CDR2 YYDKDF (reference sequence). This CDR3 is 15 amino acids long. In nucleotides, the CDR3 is TGTGCCACCAGCAGAGGGACTAGCGGGTCGAATGAGCAGTTCTTC. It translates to CATSRGTSGSNEQFF. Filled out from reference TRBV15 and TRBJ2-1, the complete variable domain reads DAMVIQNPRYQVTQFGKPVTLSCSQTLNHNVMYWYQQKSSQAPKLLFHYYDKDFNNEADTPDNFQSRRPNTSFCFLDIRSPGLGDTAMYLCATSRGTSGSNEQFFGPGTRLTVL.

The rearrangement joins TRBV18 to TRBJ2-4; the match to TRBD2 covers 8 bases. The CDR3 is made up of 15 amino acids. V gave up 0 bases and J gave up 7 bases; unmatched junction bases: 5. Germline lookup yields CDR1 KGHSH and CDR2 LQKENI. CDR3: CASSPPTGGANIQYF. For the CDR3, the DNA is TGTGCCAGCTCACCACCAACGGGGGGGGCCAACATTCAGTACTTC. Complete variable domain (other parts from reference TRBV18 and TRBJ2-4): NAGVMQNPRHLVRRRGQEARLRCSPMKGHSHVYWYRQLPEEGLKFMVYLQKENIIDESGMPKERFSAEFPKEGPSILRIQQVVRGDSAAYFCASSPPTGGANIQYFGAGTRLSVL.

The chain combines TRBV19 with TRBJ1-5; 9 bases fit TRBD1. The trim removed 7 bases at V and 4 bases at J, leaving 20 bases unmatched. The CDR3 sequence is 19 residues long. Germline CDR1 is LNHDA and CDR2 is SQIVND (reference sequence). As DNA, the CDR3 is TGTGCCAGTAACACCCTCCCTGGGACAGGGACGTTTTTTAATCAGCCCCAGCATTTT. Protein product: CASNTLPGTGTFFNQPQHF.

This CDR3 reads CASTPTSERHNEQFF. In DNA, the CDR3 is TGCGCCAGCACCCCTACTAGCGAGCGTCACAATGAGCAGTTCTTC. The chain recombines TRBV5-1 with TRBJ2-1; 7 bases fit TRBD2. The J segment lost 5 bases and the V segment lost 6 bases, leaving 11 bases of the junction unmatched. Germline lookup yields CDR1 SGHRS and CDR2 YFSETQ. The CDR3 is 15 residues long. Full variable domain (outside the CDR3, taken from reference TRBV5-1 and TRBJ2-1): KAGVTQTPRYLIKTRGQQVTLSCSPISGHRSVSWYQQTPGQGLQFLFEYFSETQRNKGNFPGRFSGRQFSNSRSEMNVSTLELGDSALYLCASTPTSERHNEQFFGPGTRLTVL.

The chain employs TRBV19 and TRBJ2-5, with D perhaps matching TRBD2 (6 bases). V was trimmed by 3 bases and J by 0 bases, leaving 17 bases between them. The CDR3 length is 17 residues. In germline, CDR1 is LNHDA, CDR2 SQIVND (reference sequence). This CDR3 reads CASSISKAGMYQETQYF. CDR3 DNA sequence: TGTGCCAGTAGTATTTCTAAGGCGGGGATGTACCAAGAGACCCAGTACTTC. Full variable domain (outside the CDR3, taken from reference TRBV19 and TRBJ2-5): DGGITQSPKYLFRKEGQNVTLSCEQNLNHDAMYWYRQDPGQGLRLIYYSQIVNDFQKGDIAEGYSVSREKKESFPLTVTSAQKNPTAFYLCASSISKAGMYQETQYFGPGTRLLVL.

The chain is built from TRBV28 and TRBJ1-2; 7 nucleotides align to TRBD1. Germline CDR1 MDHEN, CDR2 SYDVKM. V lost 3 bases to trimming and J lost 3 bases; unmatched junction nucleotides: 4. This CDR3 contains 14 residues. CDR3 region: CASSLTGLDYGYTF. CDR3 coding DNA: TGTGCCAGCAGTTTGACAGGGCTTGACTATGGCTACACCTTC.

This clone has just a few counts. CDR3 residues: CASSLSNEQFF. The CDR3 DNA sequence: TGTGCCAGCAGCTTGTCGAATGAGCAGTTCTTC. The chain employs TRBV7-9 and TRBJ2-1; no reliable D call. CDR1 is SEHNR and CDR2 is FQNEAQ in the germline V gene (reference sequence). This CDR3 spans 11 amino acids. The V end was cut by 3 bases, the J end by 7 bases, with 4 bases between. The complete variable domain, with remaining parts taken from reference TRBV7-9 and TRBJ2-1, reads DTGVSQNPRHKITKRGQNVTFRCDPISEHNRLYWYRQTLGQGPEFLTYFQNEAQLEKSRLLSDRFSAERPKGSFSTLEIQRTEQGDSAMYLCASSLSNEQFFGPGTRLTVL.

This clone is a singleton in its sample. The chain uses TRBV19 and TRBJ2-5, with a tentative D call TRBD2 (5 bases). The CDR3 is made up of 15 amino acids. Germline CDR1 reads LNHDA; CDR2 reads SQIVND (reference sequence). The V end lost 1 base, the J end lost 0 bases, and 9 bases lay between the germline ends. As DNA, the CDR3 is TGTGCCAGTAGTATAGTTCGCGGGTACCAAGAGACCCAGTACTTC. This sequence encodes CASSIVRGYQETQYF.